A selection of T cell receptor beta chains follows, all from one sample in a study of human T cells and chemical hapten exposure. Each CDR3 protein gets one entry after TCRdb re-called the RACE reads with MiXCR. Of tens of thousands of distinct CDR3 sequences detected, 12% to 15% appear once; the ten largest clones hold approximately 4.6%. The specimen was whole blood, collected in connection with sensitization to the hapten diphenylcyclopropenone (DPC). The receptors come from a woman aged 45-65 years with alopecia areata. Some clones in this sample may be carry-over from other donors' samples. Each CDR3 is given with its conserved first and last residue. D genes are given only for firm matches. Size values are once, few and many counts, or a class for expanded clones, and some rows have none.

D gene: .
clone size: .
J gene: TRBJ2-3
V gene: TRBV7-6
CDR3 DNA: TGTGCCAGCATGTCTGGCGCAACTAGCACAGATACGCAGTATTTT
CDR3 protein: CASMSGATSTDTQYF

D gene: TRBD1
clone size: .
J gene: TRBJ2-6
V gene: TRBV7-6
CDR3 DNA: TGTGCCAGCAGCTTAGATGAAACCGGACAGGGGCGATCCTCTGGGGCCAACGTCCTGACTTTC
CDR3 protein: CASSLDETGQGRSSGANVLTF

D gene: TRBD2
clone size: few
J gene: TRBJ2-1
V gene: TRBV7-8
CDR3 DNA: TGTGCCAGCAGCTCATCTAGCGGGAGACGGGATGAGCAGTTCTTC
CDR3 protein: CASSSSSGRRDEQFF

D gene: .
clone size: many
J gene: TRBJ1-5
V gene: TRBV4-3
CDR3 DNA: TGCGCCAGCAGCCAAGACTCACAGGGAGGGAGCAATCAGCCCCAGCATTTT
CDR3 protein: CASSQDSQGGSNQPQHF

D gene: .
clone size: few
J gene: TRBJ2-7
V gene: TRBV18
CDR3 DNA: TGTGCCAGCTCATCCCGGGGCGAGGAGCAGTACTTC
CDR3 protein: CASSSRGEEQYF

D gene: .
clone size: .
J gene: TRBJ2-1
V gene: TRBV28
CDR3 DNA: TGTGCCAGCAGTTTGGCCCCCCCAAGCTCCTACAATGAGCAGTTCTTC
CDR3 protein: CASSLAPPSSYNEQFF

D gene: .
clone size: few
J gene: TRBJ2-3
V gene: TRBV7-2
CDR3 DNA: TGTGCCAGCAGCTTTCCCGCAGGGGGGACAGATACGCAGTATTTT
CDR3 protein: CASSFPAGGTDTQYF

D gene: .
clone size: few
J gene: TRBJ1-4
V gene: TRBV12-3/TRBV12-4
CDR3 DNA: TGTGCCAGCAGTTTAGAGATATGGGGGGCAACTAATGAAAAACTGTTTTTT
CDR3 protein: CASSLEIWGATNEKLFF

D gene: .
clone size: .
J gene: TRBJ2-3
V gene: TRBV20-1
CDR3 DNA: TGCAGTGCTAGCTTAGGGGGGAGGCAGTATTTT
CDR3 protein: CSASLGGRQYF

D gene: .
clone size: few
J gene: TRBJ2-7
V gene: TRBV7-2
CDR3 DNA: TGTGCCAGCAGCTTAGCCAGGACAGCCAGGGAGGAGCAGTACTTC
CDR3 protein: CASSLARTAREEQYF

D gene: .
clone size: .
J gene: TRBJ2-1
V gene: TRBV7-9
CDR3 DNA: TGTGCCAGCAGCCTCAGGGACTGGTATTACAATGAGCAGTTCTTC
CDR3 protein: CASSLRDWYYNEQFF

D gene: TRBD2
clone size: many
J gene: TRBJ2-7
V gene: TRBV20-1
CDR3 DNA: TGCAGTGCTACCGGGGGAGGGGCTAGGGTCGAGCAGTACTTC
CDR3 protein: CSATGGGARVEQYF

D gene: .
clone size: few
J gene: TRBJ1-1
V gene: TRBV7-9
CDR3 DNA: TGTGCCACCGTTGGGGGTTCTGAAGCTTTCTTT
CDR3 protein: CATVGGSEAFF

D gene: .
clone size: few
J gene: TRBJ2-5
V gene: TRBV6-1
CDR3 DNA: TGTGCCAGCAGTGAACTGGGTGAGACCCAGTACTTC
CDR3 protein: CASSELGETQYF

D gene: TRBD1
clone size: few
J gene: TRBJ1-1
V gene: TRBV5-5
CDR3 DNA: TGTGCCAGCAGCCTCGCCGGGACAGGCGGAACTGAAGCTTTCTTT
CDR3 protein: CASSLAGTGGTEAFF

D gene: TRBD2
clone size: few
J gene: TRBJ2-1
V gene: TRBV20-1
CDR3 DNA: TGCAGTGCTAGAGGAGAGGCTAGCGGGAGAACCAACAATGAGCAGTTCTTC
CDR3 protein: CSARGEASGRTNNEQFF

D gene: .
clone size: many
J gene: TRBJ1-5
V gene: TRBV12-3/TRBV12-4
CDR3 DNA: TGTGCCAGCAGTTCGCAAATAGATCAGCCCCAGCATTTT
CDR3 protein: CASSSQIDQPQHF

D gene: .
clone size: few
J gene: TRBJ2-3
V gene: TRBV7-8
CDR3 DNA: TGTGCCAGCAGCCGAGACACAGATACGCAGTATTTT
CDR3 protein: CASSRDTDTQYF

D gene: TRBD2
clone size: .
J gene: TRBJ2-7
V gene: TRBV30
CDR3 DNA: TGTGCCTGGACCCCCGTTATGCCTAGCGGAACTACGCGGGAGCAGTACTTC
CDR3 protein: CAWTPVMPSGTTREQYF

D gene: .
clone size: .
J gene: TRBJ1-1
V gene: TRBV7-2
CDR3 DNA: TGTGCCAGCAGCCTAACCCGACAAGGGCCGAACACTGAAGCTTTCTTT
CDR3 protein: CASSLTRQGPNTEAFF

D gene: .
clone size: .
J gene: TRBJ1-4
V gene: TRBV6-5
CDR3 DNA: TGTGCCAGCAGTTGGGACGTTAATGAAAAACTGTTTTTT
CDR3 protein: CASSWDVNEKLFF

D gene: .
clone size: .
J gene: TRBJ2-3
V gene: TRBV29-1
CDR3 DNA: TGCAGCGTTGAAGACCCCCCTCAGCCGAATACGCAGTATTTT
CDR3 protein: CSVEDPPQPNTQYF

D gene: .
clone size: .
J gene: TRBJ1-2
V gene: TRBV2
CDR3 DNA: TGTGCCAGCAGTGTTAGTCTTGGCTACACCTTC
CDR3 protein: CASSVSLGYTF

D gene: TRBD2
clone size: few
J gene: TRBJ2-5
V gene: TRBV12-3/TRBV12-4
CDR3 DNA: TGTGCCAGCAGTTCCGGGACTAGCGGGACAGAGACCCAGTACTTC
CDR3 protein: CASSSGTSGTETQYF

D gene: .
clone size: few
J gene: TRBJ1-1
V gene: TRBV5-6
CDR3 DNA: TGTGCCAGCAGCTTGAGGGAACGGGGCACTGAAGCTTTCTTT
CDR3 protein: CASSLRERGTEAFF

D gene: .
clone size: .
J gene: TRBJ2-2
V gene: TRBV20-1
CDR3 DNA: TGCAGTGCTAGAGCCATAGGGGGGTCGAACACCGGGGAGCTGTTTTTT
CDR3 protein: CSARAIGGSNTGELFF

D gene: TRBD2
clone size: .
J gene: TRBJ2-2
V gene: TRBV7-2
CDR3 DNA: TGTGCCAGCAGCTTAGGTCTAGCGGGAGGGAACACCGGGGAGCTGTTTTTT
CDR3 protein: CASSLGLAGGNTGELFF

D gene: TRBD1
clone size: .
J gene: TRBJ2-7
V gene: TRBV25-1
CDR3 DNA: TGTGCCAGCCGTGGGACAGGGTCTTCTGGCGAGCAGTACTTC
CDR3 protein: CASRGTGSSGEQYF

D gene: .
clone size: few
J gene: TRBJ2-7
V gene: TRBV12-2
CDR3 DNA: TGTGCAAGTCGCTTAGTGTGCGGACTGAGCTCTAGCTCCTACGAGCAGTACTTC
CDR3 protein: CASRLVCGLSSSSYEQYF

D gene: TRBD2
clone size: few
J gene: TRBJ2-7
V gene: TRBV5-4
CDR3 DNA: TGTGCCAGCAGCCCCCCGGGCAGCGGGAGAGCTCTCGAGCAGTACTTC
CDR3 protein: CASSPPGSGRALEQYF

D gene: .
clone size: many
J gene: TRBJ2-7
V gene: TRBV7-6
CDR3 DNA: TGTGCCAGCAGCTCAGGGTACTACGAGCAGTACTTC
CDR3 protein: CASSSGYYEQYF

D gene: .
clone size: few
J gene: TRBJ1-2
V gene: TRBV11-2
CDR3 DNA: TGTGCCAGCAGCGAATTGAATTTAGGCAGGGGCGCTAACTATGGCTACACCTTC
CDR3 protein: CASSELNLGRGANYGYTF

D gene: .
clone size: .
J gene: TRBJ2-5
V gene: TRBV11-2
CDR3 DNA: TGTGCCAGCAGCTTAAACTCGGTAGGAGAGACCCAGTACTTC
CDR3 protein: CASSLNSVGETQYF

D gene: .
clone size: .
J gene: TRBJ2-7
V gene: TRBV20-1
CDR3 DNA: TGCAGTGCTAGAGGTTCCAACGCTGGGTCAAGCTCCTACGAGCAGTACTTC
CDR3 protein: CSARGSNAGSSSYEQYF

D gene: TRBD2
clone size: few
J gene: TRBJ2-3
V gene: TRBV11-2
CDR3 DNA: TGTGCCAGCAGCTCGGGCCCAGCGGGAGCACCCGATACGCAGTATTTT
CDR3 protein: CASSSGPAGAPDTQYF

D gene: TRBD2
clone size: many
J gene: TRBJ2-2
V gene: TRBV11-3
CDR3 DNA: TGTGCCAGCAGCGAGGGACTAGCGGGAGGTTCCGGGGAGCTGTTTTTT
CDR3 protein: CASSEGLAGGSGELFF

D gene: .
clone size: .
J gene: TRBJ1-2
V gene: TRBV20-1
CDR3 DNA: TGCAGTGCTAGAGATATGGGAAACGGCTACACCTTC
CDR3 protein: CSARDMGNGYTF

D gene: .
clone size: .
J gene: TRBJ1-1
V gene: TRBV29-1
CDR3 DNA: TGCAGCGTTGCCGACGGTTGGACCCGTATGAACACTGAAGCTTTCTTT
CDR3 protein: CSVADGWTRMNTEAFF

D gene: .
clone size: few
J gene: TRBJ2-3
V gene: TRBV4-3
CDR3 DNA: TGCGCCAGCAGCCAAAACCCATTAACCAACACAGATACGCAGTATTTT
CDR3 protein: CASSQNPLTNTDTQYF

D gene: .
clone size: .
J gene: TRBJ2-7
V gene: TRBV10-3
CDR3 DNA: TGTGCCATCAGTGACCGACAGGACACCTACGAGCAGTACTTC
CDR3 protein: CAISDRQDTYEQYF

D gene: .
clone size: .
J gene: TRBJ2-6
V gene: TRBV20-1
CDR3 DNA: TGCAGTGCTAGAGATTCGGCCCGGACCGGGGCCAACGTCCTGACTTTC
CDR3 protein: CSARDSARTGANVLTF

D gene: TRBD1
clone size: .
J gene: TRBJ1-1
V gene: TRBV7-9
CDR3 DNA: TGTGCCAGCAGCTCTACAGGGGGAACCACTGAAGCTTTCTTT
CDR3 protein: CASSSTGGTTEAFF

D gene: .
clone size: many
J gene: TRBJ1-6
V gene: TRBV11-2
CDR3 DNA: TGTGCCAGCAGCCATACTCGGGAGCGTAATTCACCCCTCCACTTT
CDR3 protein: CASSHTRERNSPLHF

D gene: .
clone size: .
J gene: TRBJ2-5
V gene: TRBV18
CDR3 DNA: TGTGCCAGCTCACCACTAGCAGATCAAGAGACCCAGTACTTC
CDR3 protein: CASSPLADQETQYF

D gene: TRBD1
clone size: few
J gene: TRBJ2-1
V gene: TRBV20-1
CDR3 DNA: TGCAGTGCTAGGAAAGGGGGCTGGGGTGAGCAGTTCTTC
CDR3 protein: CSARKGGWGEQFF

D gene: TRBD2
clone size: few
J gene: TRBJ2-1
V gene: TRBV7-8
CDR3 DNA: TGTGCCAGCAGCTTAATGGGGACTAGCGGGAGGACCTATGAGCAGTTCTTC
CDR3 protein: CASSLMGTSGRTYEQFF

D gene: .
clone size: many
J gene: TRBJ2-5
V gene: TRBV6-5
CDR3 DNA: TGTGCCAGCAGTTACGCGAGGGAAGGGACCCAGTACTTC
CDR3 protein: CASSYAREGTQYF

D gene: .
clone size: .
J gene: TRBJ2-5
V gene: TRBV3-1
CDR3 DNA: TGTGCCAGCAGCCAAGGGCGGCAAGAGACCCAGTACTTC
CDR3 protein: CASSQGRQETQYF

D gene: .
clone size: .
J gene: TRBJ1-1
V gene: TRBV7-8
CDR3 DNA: TGTGCCAGCAGCTCTCCAAGGGGCCCGAGTATGAACACTGAAGCTTTCTTT
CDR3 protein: CASSSPRGPSMNTEAFF

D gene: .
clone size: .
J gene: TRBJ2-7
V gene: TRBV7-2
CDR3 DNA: TGTGCCAGCACCCTCGTGGGGTCCTACGAGCAGTACTTC
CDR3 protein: CASTLVGSYEQYF

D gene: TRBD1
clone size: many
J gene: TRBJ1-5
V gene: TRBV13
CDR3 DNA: TGTGCCAGCAGCTTAGAAGGACAGGCTAGGGTGCCCCAGCATTTT
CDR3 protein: CASSLEGQARVPQHF

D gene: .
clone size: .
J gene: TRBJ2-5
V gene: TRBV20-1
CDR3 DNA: TGCAGTGCTAGAGATCGTGTGAGCCCGTACCAAGAGACCCAGTACTTC
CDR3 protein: CSARDRVSPYQETQYF

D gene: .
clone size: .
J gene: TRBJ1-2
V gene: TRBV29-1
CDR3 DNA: TGCAGCGTTGACCGCCAAGAGGGCTACACCTTC
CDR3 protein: CSVDRQEGYTF